This TCR beta chain was identified during a study of cytotoxic CD8 clonotypes in ibrutinib-treated CLL. The wider study: Roughly 24 partial and 2 complete responses; at median approximately 68 months, 14 remitted, about twelve progressed. The study, taken as a whole, reports: Investigators sampled sustained-remission and progressing patients at differing times. Among the clonotypes, public ones were uncommon and contracted or held stable on treatment. Clonality increased at ibrutinib response and stayed stable in sustained remission. At progression, however, it fell back toward baseline.

Profiling relied on immunoSEQ multiplex PCR, and the TCRdb table lists in-frame clones only, not all of them. The sample lists around 250,000 clones; 70% were seen once. Of note for this clone: Its specificity is not known.

With 0 bases clipped from V and 3 bases from J, the junction kept 11 bases outside the gene matches. In germline, CDR1 is MGHRA, CDR2 YSYEKL. This CDR3 has 17 amino acids. The origin of this receptor is a human donor with chronic lymphocytic leukemia. The sequences come from PBMCs, collected after 24 months of ibrutinib treatment. The chain has TRBV4-1 and TRBJ2-7; 7 positions agree with TRBD2. The CDR3 nucleotides are TGCGCCAGCAGCCAAGATCCCCCGCGGGACTACCTCTACGAGCAGTACTTC. It encodes CASSQDPPRDYLYEQYF.